Presented here are 20 T cell receptor beta chains from one specimen sequenced in a study of T cell repertoires in aging, cancer and after chemotherapy. TCR beta rearrangements were amplified from peripheral blood genomic DNA. Rearranged V-D-J TRB sequences were amplified with a mixed TRB-A/B primer pool. MiXCR, run by TCRdb on the multiplex PCR reads, gives a single entry per CDR3 protein. This repertoire shows 2,500 to 3,000 distinct CDR3 sequences, around 42% found once; its top ten account for 35% to 55%. The source material was blood. These receptors were obtained from a human donor with a blood cancer.

The chain combines TRBV12-3 or TRBV12-4 with TRBJ2-5; D is uncertain. The CDR3 length is 13 residues. V was shortened by 6 bases and J by 6 bases, with 14 bases between the two germline ends. The CDR3 nucleotides are TGTGCCAGCAGCTGGGCAGGTCCTAAGACCCAGTACTTC. This translates into CASSWAGPKTQYF.

The chain uses TRBV27 and TRBJ2-3, with TRBD2 matching 11 bases. The CDR3 loop spans 15 amino acids. Unmatched junction bases numbered 3, after V lost 3 bases and J lost 4 bases. The germline V gene has CDR1 MNHEY and CDR2 SMNVEV (reference sequence). The CDR3 region has the DNA TGTGCCAGCAGTTTCACTAGCGGGAGCCCAGATACGCAGTATTTT. Its translation: CASSFTSGSPDTQYF.

The chain has TRBV19 and TRBJ1-2; D gene uncertain. Germline loops: CDR1 LNHDA, CDR2 SQIVND (reference sequence). V was cut by 0 bases and J by 8 bases, with 16 bases left in between. This CDR3 contains 15 residues. CDR3 region: CASSIEVTILGGYTF. The DNA for the CDR3 is TGTGCCAGTAGTATAGAGGTAACCATCCTCGGCGGCTACACCTTC. Based on the CDR3 plus reference TRBV19 and TRBJ1-2, the full variable domain is DGGITQSPKYLFRKEGQNVTLSCEQNLNHDAMYWYRQDPGQGLRLIYYSQIVNDFQKGDIAEGYSVSREKKESFPLTVTSAQKNPTAFYLCASSIEVTILGGYTFGSGTRLTVV.

CDR3 coding DNA: TGTGCCAGCTCACCCTTCCTGGGGGGTCCGCAAGAGACCCAGTACTTC. Protein sequence: CASSPFLGGPQETQYF. The chain joins TRBV18 to TRBJ2-5; tentatively, D is TRBD2 (6 bases). CDR3 length: 16 residues. The V end was cut by 3 bases, the J end by 2 bases, with 16 bases between. Germline CDR1 reads KGHSH; CDR2 reads LQKENI. Looking up the rest from reference TRBV18 and TRBJ2-5 gives the full variable domain: NAGVMQNPRHLVRRRGQEARLRCSPMKGHSHVYWYRQLPEEGLKFMVYLQKENIIDESGMPKERFSAEFPKEGPSILRIQQVVRGDSAAYFCASSPFLGGPQETQYFGPGTRLLVL.

The rearrangement links TRBV7-2 to TRBJ2-7; D could derive from TRBD1 or TRBD2 (5 bases each). Germline values: CDR1 SGHTA, CDR2 FQGNSA. V dropped 1 base and J dropped 5 bases, with 15 bases sitting between them. This CDR3 has 15 residues. CDR3 region: CASSLGGVKLHEQYF. The CDR3 bases are TGTGCCAGCAGCTTAGGAGGGGTGAAGCTCCACGAGCAGTACTTC.

The chain couples TRBV7-2 to TRBJ1-3; D might be TRBD1 (6 bases). This CDR3 is built from 16 residues. CDR1 SGHTA and CDR2 FQGNSA come from the germline V gene. V was pared by 5 bases and J by 0 bases, with 14 bases between. CDR3 sequence reads: CASSPAQGASGNTIYF. Written as DNA, the CDR3 is TGTGCCAGCAGCCCGGCACAGGGTGCCTCTGGAAACACCATATATTTT.

V usage is TRBV18 and J usage is TRBJ2-5; 7 bases agree with TRBD1. V was pared by 2 bases and J by 2 bases, with 5 bases of the junction left unmatched. The germline V gene has CDR1 KGHSH and CDR2 LQKENI. This CDR3 has 15 amino acids. The DNA of the CDR3 is TGTGCCAGCTCACCATTCGACAGGGAGCAAGAGACCCAGTACTTC. Encoded protein: CASSPFDREQETQYF.

This clonotype was seen more than once but under ten times. This chain links TRBV19 with TRBJ1-4; D is possibly TRBD1 (6 bases). The CDR3 runs to 12 residues. Germline V lookup: CDR1 LNHDA, CDR2 SQIVND (reference sequence). The V end was cut by 8 bases, the J end by 13 bases, with 17 bases between. CDR3 sequence (DNA): TGTGCCAGTTCTATAGGGGGGAAAAGACTGTTTTTT. Translating it yields CASSIGGKRLFF.

The chain has TRBV12-3 or TRBV12-4 and TRBJ2-5, with TRBD1 as a possible D gene (7 bases). V lost 6 bases and J lost 5, with 19 bases in between. The CDR3 length is 15 residues. In DNA, the CDR3 is TGTGCCAGCAGGCGAGGGACTTCGACAGGGGAGACCCAGTACTTC. It yields the protein CASRRGTSTGETQYF.

The chain employs TRBV5-4 and TRBJ1-1; unclear D gene. Trimming cost V 4 bases and J 7 bases, with 17 bases left between them. The CDR3 extends over 14 amino acids. Germline V gives CDR1 SGHNT, CDR2 YYREEE (reference sequence). The CDR3 DNA is TGTGCCAGCAGCCTTAGCGCGGCTAGCTTTGAAGCTTTCTTT. It specifies CASSLSAASFEAFF.

The chain is built from TRBV5-3 and TRBJ2-1; TRBD2 is a possible D gene (6 bases). TRBV5-3 belongs to the ORF category, with a function that is uncertain. The V and J ends lost 5 bases and 5 bases respectively, with 26 bases between them. This CDR3 comprises 18 residues. The CDR3, as DNA: TGTGCCAGAAGGGGGACCTCCCCAGCTCAGCGGGCTCACAATGAGCAGTTCTTC. Its translation: CARRGTSPAQRAHNEQFF.

Judged by abundance, this clonotype is medium-sized. The gene calls are TRBV29-1 and TRBJ1-1; D unresolved. This CDR3 comprises 11 residues. V was cut by 4 bases and J by 0 bases, with 3 bases left in between. CDR1 and CDR2 from the germline V gene are SQVTM and ANQGSEA. CDR3: CSVGLNTEAFF. In DNA form, the CDR3 reads TGCAGCGTTGGACTGAACACTGAAGCTTTCTTT.

This clonotype was recorded a few times. This sequence joins TRBV7-2 and TRBJ2-7, with TRBD1 matching 8 bases. This CDR3 has 12 amino acids. V lost 5 bases and J lost 6; bases outside the gene matches: 3. Germline V CDR1 and CDR2: SGHTA, FQGNSA. CDR3 protein: CASSKTGVEQYF. The CDR3 nucleotides read TGTGCCAGCAGCAAGACAGGGGTCGAGCAGTACTTC.

The V gene is TRBV6-5, the J gene TRBJ2-7; 12 bases are a match to TRBD2. The V gene end was trimmed by 6 bases and the J gene end by 1 base; junction bases not matched to a gene: 1. The CDR3 spans 14 residues. Germline CDR1 MNHEY, CDR2 SVGAGI. CDR3 loop: CASRTSGGSYEQYF. The CDR3 DNA reads TGTGCCAGCAGGACTAGCGGGGGATCCTACGAGCAGTACTTC.

The gene calls are TRBV7-6 and TRBJ1-2, with TRBD1 matching over 9 bases. V was pared by 2 bases and J by 8 bases, with 3 bases of the junction left unmatched. Germline CDR1 and CDR2: SGHVS and FNYEAQ. CDR3 length equals 13 residues. CDR3 nucleotides: TGTGCCAGCAGCTTACCGGGACAGGGAGGCTACACCTTC. This sequence encodes CASSLPGQGGYTF.

In this sample, this clonotype turned up a few times. The V gene is TRBV28, the J gene TRBJ2-7, with 10 bases identical to TRBD2. The CDR3 has 17 amino acids. Germline loops: CDR1 MDHEN, CDR2 SYDVKM. Trimming took 0 bases from V and 3 from J; bases not matched to a gene: 8. CDR3 in amino acids: CASSLWASGRQFYEQYF. Written as DNA, the CDR3 is TGTGCCAGCAGTTTATGGGCTAGCGGGAGACAGTTCTACGAGCAGTACTTC.

This clonotype has a handful of counts. This chain links TRBV6-4 with TRBJ2-4, with D perhaps TRBD1 (6 bases). Per germline, CDR1 MRHNA and CDR2 SNTAGT. Trimming pared 0 bases from V and 1 base from J, leaving 7 bases between. There are 15 residues in the CDR3. The CDR3 loop is CASSDSGAAKNIQYF. CDR3 in DNA: TGTGCCAGCAGTGACTCGGGGGCGGCCAAAAACATTCAGTACTTC.

About this clonotype: Germline and junction disagree at one end, which may indicate a read error. The chain recombines TRBV6-1 with TRBJ1-2, with a tentative D call TRBD1 (5 bases). This CDR3 comprises 13 residues. Germline CDR1 reads MNHNS; CDR2 reads SASEGT. CDR3 protein: CASSRGFIYVYTF. CDR3 sequence (DNA): TGTGCCAGCAGTAGGGGTTTTATCTATGTCTACACCTTC.

In its sample, this clonotype was seen a few times. The rearrangement joins TRBV5-5 to TRBJ1-1; maybe TRBD1 (6 bases). Germline CDR1 is SGHKS and CDR2 is YYEKEE (reference sequence). The V gene lost 6 bases and the J gene lost 1 base, with 13 bases spanning the gap. The CDR3 extends over 14 amino acids. The CDR3 nucleotides are TGTGCCAGCACCGTAAAGACAGGGAACACTGAAGCTTTCTTT. It is translated as CASTVKTGNTEAFF.

This chain links TRBV6-2 or TRBV6-3 with TRBJ2-7; 7 nucleotides match TRBD2. The CDR3 loop spans 15 amino acids. After removal of 2 bases from V and 3 bases from J, the junction contained 7 bases not matched to a gene. CDR1 MNHEY and CDR2 SVGEGT come from the germline V gene. This chain's CDR3 is CASSYGLAANYEQYF. DNA for the CDR3: TGTGCCAGCAGTTACGGGCTAGCGGCTAACTACGAGCAGTACTTC.